Presented here are 14 T cell receptor beta chains from one specimen sequenced in a study of cytomegalovirus exposure and HLA in healthy donors. Profiled with immunoSEQ multiplex PCR; TCRdb holds only in-frame clones, not every one. The sample lists 180,000 or so clones; approximately 87% were seen once. The material sequenced was PBMCs. Receptors were obtained from a woman in her twenties or thirties in good health and CMV-seronegative.

Only a few counts were recorded for this clone. The chain combines TRBV11-3 with TRBJ2-1; 11 bases line up with TRBD2. Germline CDR1 and CDR2: SGHNT and YENEEA. The CDR3 has 14 residues. V lost 8 bases to trimming and J lost 9 bases; unmatched junction nucleotides: 9. Here the CDR3 reads CASANSGGAGEQFF. The DNA for the CDR3 is TGTGCCAGCGCAAATAGCGGGGGGGCCGGTGAGCAGTTCTTC.

The chain employs TRBV23-1 and TRBJ2-5; D may be TRBD1 (5 bases). TRBV23-1 is classed as an ORF, of uncertain function. The CDR3 is 17 residues long. V lost 3 bases to trimming and J lost 5 bases, with 22 bases between them. CDR3 protein: CASSHVSDSLDGETQYF. DNA of the CDR3: TGCGCCAGCAGTCACGTCTCCGACAGCCTAGACGGGGAGACCCAGTACTTC.

The CDR3 sequence is CAINPGTESYEQYF. CDR3 in DNA: TGTGCCATAAACCCCGGGACAGAGTCCTACGAGCAGTACTTC. The chain carries TRBV10-3 and TRBJ2-7; 7 positions match TRBD1. The ends lost 9 bases at V and 1 base at J; junction bases unmatched: 9. This CDR3 has 14 amino acids. The germline V gene encodes CDR1 ENHRY and CDR2 SYGVKD.

The CDR3 loop is CASSSGGIFTEAFF. The CDR3 coding sequence is TGTGCCAGCAGCTCCGGAGGGATTTTTACTGAAGCTTTCTTT. The J gene is TRBJ1-1, the V gene TRBV5-4; D is unclear. CDR3 length: 14 amino acids. Deletions cut 3 bases from V and 5 bases from J, with 14 bases between. CDR1 and CDR2 (germline): SGHNT, YYREEE (reference sequence). Full variable domain (remainder filled in from reference TRBV5-4 and TRBJ1-1): ETGVTQSPTHLIKTRGQQVTLRCSSQSGHNTVSWYQQALGQGPQFIFQYYREEENGRGNFPPRFSGLQFPNYSSELNVNALELDDSALYLCASSSGGIFTEAFFGQGTRLTVV.

This sequence joins TRBV4-1 and TRBJ2-3, with 9 bases fitting TRBD1. Germline V gene lookup returns CDR1 MGHRA and CDR2 YSYEKL. The CDR3 totals 16 residues. The J segment lost 4 bases and the V segment lost 1 base, leaving 6 bases of the junction unmatched. The CDR3 coding sequence is TGCGCCAGCAGCCAAGCCGGGACAGGGCGTCCAGATACGCAGTATTTT. It encodes CASSQAGTGRPDTQYF.

This rearrangement joins TRBV27 to TRBJ1-6; D is unresolved. The CDR3 consists of 12 residues. Trimming shortened V by 5 bases and J by 10 bases, and 9 bases separated the two germline ends. CDR1 MNHEY and CDR2 SMNVEV come from the germline V gene (reference sequence). In nucleotides, the CDR3 is TGTGCCAGCAGTGAAACACGATCACCCCTCCACTTT. It yields the protein CASSETRSPLHF.

This chain joins TRBV11-2 and TRBJ2-7, with unresolved D. Germline assignment: CDR1 SGHAT and CDR2 FQNNGV. The CDR3 is 15 residues long. The V end was cut by 0 bases, the J end by 0 bases, with 9 bases between. CDR3 nucleotide sequence: TGTGCCAGCAGCTTAGAAGAGAGAACCTCCTACGAGCAGTACTTC. The encoded protein is CASSLEERTSYEQYF. Full variable domain (missing parts from reference TRBV11-2 and TRBJ2-7): EAGVAQSPRYKIIEKRQSVAFWCNPISGHATLYWYQQILGQGPKLLIQFQNNGVVDDSQLPKDRFSAERLKGVDSTLKIQPAKLEDSAVYLCASSLEERTSYEQYFGPGTRLTVT.

This chain uses TRBV9 with TRBJ2-3, with D maybe TRBD2 (5 bases). CDR3 length: 14 residues. Looked up from germline, CDR1 is SGDLS and CDR2 is YYNGEE. Trimming cost V 3 bases and J 0 bases, with 8 bases left between them. The DNA of the CDR3 is TGTGCCAGCAGCGGAAGGGAGAGCACAGATACGCAGTATTTT. Its protein product is CASSGRESTDTQYF.

The V call is TRBV5-4, the J call TRBJ1-1, with 9 bases aligning to TRBD1. The CDR3 consists of 13 residues. V lost 5 bases to trimming and J lost 1 base; unmatched junction nucleotides: 0. The germline V gene encodes CDR1 SGHNT and CDR2 YYREEE (reference sequence). The CDR3 DNA follows: TGTGCCAGCAGGGGACAGGGGAACACTGAAGCTTTCTTT. Protein product: CASRGQGNTEAFF.

The chain employs TRBV18 and TRBJ2-3; D remains unclear. Germline assignment: CDR1 KGHSH and CDR2 LQKENI. Deletions cut 6 bases from V and 3 bases from J, with 4 bases between. This CDR3 is built from 11 residues. Here the CDR3 reads CASSNTDTQYF. CDR3 coding DNA: TGTGCCAGCTCTAATACAGATACGCAGTATTTT.

The chain's CDR3 is CASSQAPGLETQYF. The CDR3 DNA is TGTGCCAGCAGCCAAGCGCCGGGTCTGGAGACCCAGTACTTC. V and J are TRBV4-2 and TRBJ2-5; D is undetermined. Germline CDR1 and CDR2: LGHNA and YNFKEQ. V shed 1 base and J shed 5 bases, with 11 bases lying between them. This CDR3 has 14 amino acids.

This clone was counted a single time. The chain uses TRBV27 and TRBJ2-6; D might be TRBD2 (5 bases). V shed 6 bases and J shed 2 bases, with 11 bases lying between them. Germline V gene sequence: CDR1 MNHEY, CDR2 SMNVEV (reference sequence). This CDR3 region has 15 residues. The CDR3 coding sequence is TGTGCCAGCAGCCCCGGAGGAGCTGGGGCCAACGTCCTGACTTTC. Its protein is CASSPGGAGANVLTF.

The chain couples TRBV27 to TRBJ2-7, with 9 nucleotides matching TRBD2. The CDR3 totals 14 residues. The germline V gene encodes CDR1 MNHEY and CDR2 SMNVEV (reference sequence). Losses at the gene ends were 5 bases for V and 4 bases for J; bases not matched to a gene: 6. CDR3 nucleotides: TGTGCCAGCAGTCCCCTCAGCGGGGGGTACGAGCAGTACTTC. Protein: CASSPLSGGYEQYF.

This chain links TRBV2 with TRBJ1-1; TRBD1 matches at 7 bases. Germline V gene sequence: CDR1 SNHLY, CDR2 FYNNEI. This CDR3 contains 14 residues. J lost 5 bases, V lost 0 bases, and 3 bases had no gene match. CDR3 bases: TGTGCCAGCAGTGAAGCTGCAGGGGGTACTGAAGCTTTCTTT. It translates to CASSEAAGGTEAFF.